This is a list of T cell receptor beta chains from one sample in a study of T cell responses to AZD1222 COVID-19 vaccine. Here immunoSEQ multiplex PCR was the method, and the copy in TCRdb shows in-frame clones only, minus some. This table holds fewer than 200,000 clones, 75% to 90% found once. The sequencing used peripheral blood, collected on day 0 of AZD1222 vaccination. The receptors originated from an adult in good health. The CDR3 runs from the conserved cysteine through the conserved F or W. Each record gives: V gene, D gene, clone size, J gene, CDR3 protein, CDR3 DNA. A D gene is named only where the DNA matches it firmly. Rows give clone size only sometimes, using once, few, many, or a class for an expanded clone.

v_call: TRBV6-5
d_call: NA
clone_size: NA
j_call: TRBJ1-1
cdr3_aa: CASSYREGNTEAFF
cdr3_nt: TGTGCCAGCAGTTACAGGGAAGGGAACACTGAAGCTTTCTTT

v_call: TRBV9
d_call: NA
clone_size: NA
j_call: TRBJ1-5
cdr3_aa: CASSAGPGSQPQHF
cdr3_nt: TGTGCCAGCAGTGCAGGCCCGGGGAGTCAGCCCCAGCATTTT

v_call: TRBV30
d_call: NA
clone_size: NA
j_call: TRBJ1-3
cdr3_aa: CAWSVSGGNTIYF
cdr3_nt: TGTGCCTGGAGTGTATCCGGCGGGAACACCATATATTTT

v_call: TRBV5-6
d_call: TRBD1
clone_size: NA
j_call: TRBJ1-2
cdr3_aa: CASSGKGQSYGYTF
cdr3_nt: TGTGCCAGCAGCGGGAAGGGACAGAGCTATGGCTACACCTTC

v_call: TRBV7-9
d_call: NA
clone_size: NA
j_call: TRBJ2-2
cdr3_aa: CASSLGGSGTGELFF
cdr3_nt: TGTGCCAGCAGCTTAGGGGGCTCGGGCACCGGGGAGCTGTTTTTT

v_call: TRBV28
d_call: TRBD1
clone_size: NA
j_call: TRBJ1-2
cdr3_aa: CASTSQGAAGYTF
cdr3_nt: TGTGCCAGCACCAGCCAGGGGGCGGCTGGCTACACCTTC

v_call: TRBV5-4
d_call: TRBD2
clone_size: NA
j_call: TRBJ2-7
cdr3_aa: CASKTSDTYEQYF
cdr3_nt: TGTGCCAGCAAAACTAGCGATACCTACGAGCAGTACTTC

v_call: TRBV5-1
d_call: TRBD1
clone_size: NA
j_call: TRBJ1-4
cdr3_aa: CASSSGQLLATNEKLFF
cdr3_nt: TGCGCCAGCAGCTCGGGACAGTTGTTAGCAACTAATGAAAAACTGTTTTTT

v_call: TRBV5-1
d_call: TRBD1
clone_size: once
j_call: TRBJ1-6
cdr3_aa: CASSPGQGEGSPLHF
cdr3_nt: TGCGCCAGCAGCCCGGGACAGGGCGAGGGTTCACCCCTCCACTTT

v_call: TRBV11-1
d_call: NA
clone_size: NA
j_call: TRBJ2-7
cdr3_aa: CASSYWGYEQYF
cdr3_nt: TGTGCCAGCAGCTATTGGGGCTACGAGCAGTACTTC

v_call: TRBV19
d_call: NA
clone_size: NA
j_call: TRBJ1-5
cdr3_aa: CAKSPEDSNQPQHF
cdr3_nt: TGTGCCAAAAGCCCAGAGGACAGCAATCAGCCCCAGCATTTT

v_call: TRBV7-9
d_call: NA
clone_size: NA
j_call: TRBJ1-5
cdr3_aa: CASSPPGDPNQPQHF
cdr3_nt: TGTGCCAGCAGCCCACCCGGGGATCCCAATCAGCCCCAGCATTTT

v_call: TRBV9
d_call: NA
clone_size: NA
j_call: TRBJ1-6
cdr3_aa: CASSPSDSPLHF
cdr3_nt: TGTGCCAGCAGCCCCAGCGATTCACCCCTCCACTTT

v_call: TRBV7-8
d_call: TRBD1
clone_size: NA
j_call: TRBJ2-5
cdr3_aa: CAIQPDRGEPETQYF
cdr3_nt: TGTGCGATACAACCCGACAGGGGAGAACCGGAGACCCAGTACTTC

v_call: TRBV14
d_call: NA
clone_size: NA
j_call: TRBJ1-5
cdr3_aa: CASSQARTYMLSNQPQHF
cdr3_nt: TGTGCCAGCAGCCAAGCCAGGACCTACATGCTTAGCAATCAGCCCCAGCATTTT

v_call: TRBV7-2
d_call: NA
clone_size: NA
j_call: TRBJ2-2
cdr3_aa: CASSLRMGPDLTGELFF
cdr3_nt: TGTGCCAGCAGCTTAAGAATGGGACCGGACCTCACCGGGGAGCTGTTTTTT

v_call: TRBV30
d_call: NA
clone_size: NA
j_call: TRBJ1-1
cdr3_aa: CALNPPGGTEAFF
cdr3_nt: TGTGCCTTAAACCCCCCGGGAGGCACTGAAGCTTTCTTT

v_call: TRBV12-3/TRBV12-4
d_call: TRBD2
clone_size: NA
j_call: TRBJ2-1
cdr3_aa: CASSLVGGDEQFF
cdr3_nt: TGTGCCAGCAGTTTAGTCGGGGGGGATGAGCAGTTCTTC

v_call: TRBV7-9
d_call: TRBD2
clone_size: NA
j_call: TRBJ2-1
cdr3_aa: CASSLFLAGALDEQFF
cdr3_nt: TGTGCCAGCAGCTTGTTCCTAGCGGGGGCCCTCGATGAGCAGTTCTTC

v_call: TRBV15
d_call: NA
clone_size: NA
j_call: TRBJ1-1
cdr3_aa: CATSGVGTREAFF
cdr3_nt: TGTGCCACCAGCGGGGTTGGTACCAGGGAAGCTTTCTTT

v_call: TRBV2
d_call: NA
clone_size: once
j_call: TRBJ2-2
cdr3_aa: CASSEGVTGELFF
cdr3_nt: TGTGCCAGCAGTGAAGGGGTCACCGGGGAGCTGTTTTTT

v_call: TRBV4-3
d_call: NA
clone_size: once
j_call: TRBJ1-3
cdr3_aa: CASSQSRGTGNTIYF
cdr3_nt: TGCGCCAGCAGCCAATCCCGGGGGACTGGAAACACCATATATTTT

v_call: TRBV19
d_call: TRBD1
clone_size: once
j_call: TRBJ1-2
cdr3_aa: CASRTGVNYGYTF
cdr3_nt: TGTGCCAGTAGGACAGGGGTTAACTATGGCTACACCTTC

v_call: TRBV19
d_call: NA
clone_size: NA
j_call: TRBJ2-1
cdr3_aa: CASSISPTLGSYNEQFF
cdr3_nt: TGTGCCAGTAGTATTAGCCCTACTCTGGGCTCCTACAATGAGCAGTTCTTC

v_call: TRBV4-2
d_call: NA
clone_size: once
j_call: TRBJ1-6
cdr3_aa: CASSQGDGSSYNSPLHF
cdr3_nt: TGTGCCAGCAGCCAGGGGGACGGGAGCTCCTATAATTCACCCCTCCACTTT

v_call: TRBV5-1
d_call: NA
clone_size: NA
j_call: TRBJ1-5
cdr3_aa: CASSLDRASNQPQHF
cdr3_nt: TGCGCCAGCAGCTTGGACAGGGCAAGCAATCAGCCCCAGCATTTT

v_call: TRBV7-9
d_call: TRBD1
clone_size: NA
j_call: TRBJ2-7
cdr3_aa: CASSRPGQGASGQYF
cdr3_nt: TGTGCCAGCAGCAGACCGGGACAGGGGGCTTCTGGGCAGTACTTC

v_call: TRBV6-5
d_call: NA
clone_size: NA
j_call: TRBJ2-7
cdr3_aa: CASRVGYEQYF
cdr3_nt: TGTGCCAGCAGGGTAGGCTACGAGCAGTACTTC

v_call: TRBV6-1
d_call: NA
clone_size: NA
j_call: TRBJ2-6
cdr3_aa: CAIWDPTSGANVLTF
cdr3_nt: TGTGCCATCTGGGACCCCACGTCTGGGGCCAACGTCCTGACTTTC

v_call: TRBV28
d_call: NA
clone_size: few
j_call: TRBJ1-6
cdr3_aa: CASRGGLLGNNSPLHF
cdr3_nt: TGTGCCAGCAGAGGGGGGCTACTGGGAAATAATTCACCCCTCCACTTT

v_call: TRBV7-2
d_call: TRBD1
clone_size: NA
j_call: TRBJ2-7
cdr3_aa: CASSWVSGQGYEQYF
cdr3_nt: TGTGCCAGCAGCTGGGTATCGGGACAGGGCTACGAGCAGTACTTC

v_call: TRBV4-3
d_call: TRBD1
clone_size: NA
j_call: TRBJ2-7
cdr3_aa: CASSQEPGTGGSYEQYF
cdr3_nt: TGCGCCAGCAGCCAAGAGCCGGGGACAGGGGGCTCCTACGAGCAGTACTTC

v_call: TRBV5-4
d_call: TRBD1
clone_size: few
j_call: TRBJ2-3
cdr3_aa: CASSRGSGQESDTQYF
cdr3_nt: TGTGCCAGCAGCCGAGGATCGGGACAGGAGTCAGATACGCAGTATTTT

v_call: TRBV11-3
d_call: NA
clone_size: NA
j_call: TRBJ2-7
cdr3_aa: CASSLRGEGEQYF
cdr3_nt: TGTGCCAGCAGCTTAAGGGGGGAGGGCGAGCAGTACTTC

v_call: TRBV20-1
d_call: NA
clone_size: once
j_call: TRBJ1-5
cdr3_aa: CSASLGQNQPQHF
cdr3_nt: TGCAGTGCTAGTTTAGGGCAAAATCAGCCCCAGCATTTT

v_call: TRBV6-1
d_call: NA
clone_size: NA
j_call: TRBJ1-5
cdr3_aa: CASSDTGRIGQPQHF
cdr3_nt: TGTGCCAGCAGTGACACAGGGAGGATTGGTCAGCCCCAGCATTTT

v_call: TRBV11-2
d_call: NA
clone_size: NA
j_call: TRBJ2-5
cdr3_aa: CASSFLPEAETQYF
cdr3_nt: TGTGCCAGCAGCTTTTTGCCTGAGGCGGAGACCCAGTACTTC

v_call: TRBV19
d_call: TRBD2
clone_size: NA
j_call: TRBJ2-1
cdr3_aa: CATKPTSGRAVEQFF
cdr3_nt: TGTGCCACCAAGCCCACTAGCGGGAGGGCCGTTGAGCAGTTCTTC

v_call: TRBV7-2
d_call: NA
clone_size: NA
j_call: TRBJ2-7
cdr3_aa: CASSLMRVTTYEQYF
cdr3_nt: TGTGCCAGCAGCTTAATGAGAGTAACGACCTACGAGCAGTACTTC

v_call: TRBV12-3/TRBV12-4
d_call: NA
clone_size: NA
j_call: TRBJ2-3
cdr3_aa: CATSRGSTQYF
cdr3_nt: TGTGCCACCTCTCGTGGGTCTACGCAGTATTTT

v_call: TRBV11-2
d_call: TRBD2
clone_size: NA
j_call: TRBJ2-3
cdr3_aa: CASSLERLAGVSFRTDTQYF
cdr3_nt: TGTGCCAGCAGCTTAGAGCGACTAGCGGGGGTCTCATTTAGAACAGATACGCAGTATTTT

v_call: TRBV25-1
d_call: TRBD1
clone_size: NA
j_call: TRBJ2-7
cdr3_aa: CASSEWTGAYEQYF
cdr3_nt: TGTGCCAGCAGTGAATGGACAGGGGCCTACGAGCAGTACTTC

v_call: TRBV29-1
d_call: TRBD1
clone_size: NA
j_call: TRBJ1-2
cdr3_aa: CSATAGGDRGYGYTF
cdr3_nt: TGCAGCGCAACAGCGGGGGGGGACAGGGGCTATGGCTACACCTTC

v_call: TRBV4-2
d_call: TRBD2
clone_size: NA
j_call: TRBJ2-7
cdr3_aa: CASSQISGSTYEQYF
cdr3_nt: TGTGCCAGCAGCCAGATTAGCGGGAGTACCTACGAGCAGTACTTC

v_call: TRBV11-3
d_call: NA
clone_size: few
j_call: TRBJ1-3
cdr3_aa: CASSGPRDLSGNTIYF
cdr3_nt: TGTGCCAGCAGCGGGCCACGGGACCTCTCTGGAAACACCATATATTTT

v_call: TRBV3-1/TRBV3-2
d_call: TRBD1
clone_size: NA
j_call: TRBJ1-2
cdr3_aa: CASRPQGAGGYTF
cdr3_nt: TGTGCCAGCAGGCCACAGGGGGCGGGTGGCTACACCTTC

v_call: TRBV5-4
d_call: NA
clone_size: few
j_call: TRBJ1-5
cdr3_aa: CASSQSGGLGGNQPQHF
cdr3_nt: TGTGCCAGCAGCCAGTCTGGGGGCCTGGGAGGCAATCAGCCCCAGCATTTT

v_call: TRBV11-2
d_call: NA
clone_size: NA
j_call: TRBJ2-5
cdr3_aa: CASSLELGFRETQYF
cdr3_nt: TGTGCCAGCAGCTTAGAACTGGGGTTTAGGGAGACCCAGTACTTC

v_call: TRBV13
d_call: TRBD1
clone_size: once
j_call: TRBJ2-4
cdr3_aa: CASSTGQGPRAKNIQYF
cdr3_nt: TGTGCCAGCAGCACGGGACAGGGCCCTCGGGCCAAAAACATTCAGTACTTC

v_call: TRBV19
d_call: TRBD2
clone_size: NA
j_call: TRBJ2-7
cdr3_aa: CASSSGTRAHEQYF
cdr3_nt: TGTGCCAGTAGTTCCGGGACTAGAGCCCACGAGCAGTACTTC

v_call: TRBV18
d_call: NA
clone_size: NA
j_call: TRBJ1-3
cdr3_aa: CASSENHLDDTIYF
cdr3_nt: TGTGCCAGCTCAGAAAATCACCTTGACGACACCATATATTTT

v_call: TRBV5-1
d_call: TRBD1
clone_size: NA
j_call: TRBJ1-1
cdr3_aa: CASKEGAMNTEAFF
cdr3_nt: TGCGCCAGCAAGGAGGGGGCTATGAACACTGAAGCTTTCTTT

v_call: TRBV6-5
d_call: TRBD1
clone_size: NA
j_call: TRBJ1-4
cdr3_aa: CASSYIGQGSEKLFF
cdr3_nt: TGTGCCAGCAGTTACATCGGACAGGGGAGCGAAAAACTGTTTTTT

v_call: TRBV19
d_call: TRBD1
clone_size: once
j_call: TRBJ1-5
cdr3_aa: CASSPTGVRGQPQHF
cdr3_nt: TGTGCCAGTAGTCCTACAGGGGTGAGGGGCCAGCCCCAGCATTTT

v_call: TRBV7-3
d_call: TRBD2
clone_size: NA
j_call: TRBJ2-3
cdr3_aa: CASSKTSIPDTQYF
cdr3_nt: TGTGCCAGCAGTAAGACTAGCATACCAGATACGCAGTATTTT